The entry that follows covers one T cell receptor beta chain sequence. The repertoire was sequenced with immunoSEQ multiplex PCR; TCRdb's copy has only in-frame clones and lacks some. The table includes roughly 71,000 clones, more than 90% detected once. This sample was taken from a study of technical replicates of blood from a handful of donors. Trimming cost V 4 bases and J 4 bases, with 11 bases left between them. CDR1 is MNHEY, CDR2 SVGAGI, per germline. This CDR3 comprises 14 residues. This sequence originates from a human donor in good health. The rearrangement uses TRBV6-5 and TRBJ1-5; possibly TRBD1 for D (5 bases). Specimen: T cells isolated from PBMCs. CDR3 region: CASSSTVVNQPQHF. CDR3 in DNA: TGTGCCAGCAGTTCGACAGTGGTGAATCAGCCCCAGCATTTT.